This T cell receptor (beta chain) was obtained from a study of PD-1 blockade in mismatch repair-deficient tumors. Trimming left V 4 bases short and J 4 bases short, with 16 bases between. From germline, CDR1 is MNHEY and CDR2 SMNVEV (reference sequence). The CDR3 has 15 residues. Data came from immunoSEQ multiplex PCR; TCRdb stores just in-frame clones and leaves some out. The table has some 49,000 clones, roughly 82% seen once. The clonotype was recovered from an adult with mismatch repair-deficient cancer. The genes are TRBV27 and TRBJ2-5; weak D call: TRBD2 (6 bases). Here the sequenced sample was PBMCs, taken before pembrolizumab treatment. The CDR3 loop is CASSYTLSGGETQYF. DNA for the CDR3: TGTGCCAGCAGTTACACACTTTCCGGGGGAGAGACCCAGTACTTC.